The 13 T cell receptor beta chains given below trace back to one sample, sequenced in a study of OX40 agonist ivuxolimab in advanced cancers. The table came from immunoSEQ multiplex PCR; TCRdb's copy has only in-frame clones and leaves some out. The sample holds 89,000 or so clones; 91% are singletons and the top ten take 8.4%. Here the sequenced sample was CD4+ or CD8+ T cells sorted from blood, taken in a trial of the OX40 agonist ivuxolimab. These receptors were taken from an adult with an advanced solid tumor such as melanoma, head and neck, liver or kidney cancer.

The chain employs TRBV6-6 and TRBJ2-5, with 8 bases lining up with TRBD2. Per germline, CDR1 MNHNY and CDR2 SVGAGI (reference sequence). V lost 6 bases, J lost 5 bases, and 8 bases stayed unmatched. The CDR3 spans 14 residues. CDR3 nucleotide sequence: TGTGCCAGCAGCTACGTGGGGACTAGTGAGACCCAGTACTTC. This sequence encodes CASSYVGTSETQYF.

In DNA form, the CDR3 reads TGTGCCAGCAGTTTTGGTATAGGGACCCACAATGAGCAGTTCTTC. The encoded protein is CASSFGIGTHNEQFF. V usage is TRBV27 and J usage is TRBJ2-1; D could derive from TRBD1 or TRBD2 (5 bases each). CDR3 length: 15 residues. Germline V CDR1 and CDR2: MNHEY, SMNVEV (reference sequence). Trimming cost V 3 bases and J 5 bases, with 14 bases left between them.

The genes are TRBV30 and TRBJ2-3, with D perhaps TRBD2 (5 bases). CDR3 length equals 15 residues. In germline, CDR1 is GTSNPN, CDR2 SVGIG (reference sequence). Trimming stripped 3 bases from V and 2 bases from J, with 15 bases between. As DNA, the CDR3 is TGTGCCTGGAGAAGGGCTAGCTCCGCCACAGATACGCAGTATTTT. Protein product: CAWRRASSATDTQYF. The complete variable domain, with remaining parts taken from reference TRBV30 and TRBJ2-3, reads SQTIHQWPATLVQPVGSPLSLECTVEGTSNPNLYWYRQAAGRGLQLLFYSVGIGQISSEVPQNLSASRPQDRQFILSSKKLLLSDSGFYLCAWRRASSATDTQYFGPGTRLTVL.

The CDR3 DNA follows: TGCGCCAGCAGTCAATCAGGCCGCCTAGACTACGAGCAGTACTTC. Translating it yields CASSQSGRLDYEQYF. The chain joins TRBV23-1 to TRBJ2-7, with D unresolved. TRBV23-1 is designated an ORF whose function remains uncertain. The CDR3 is 15 residues long. The V and J ends lost 0 bases and 3 bases respectively, with 12 bases between them.

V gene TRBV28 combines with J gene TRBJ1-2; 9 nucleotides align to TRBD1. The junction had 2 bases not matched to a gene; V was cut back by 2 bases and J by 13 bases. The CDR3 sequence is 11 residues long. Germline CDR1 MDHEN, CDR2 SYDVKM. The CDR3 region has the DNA TGTGCCAGCAGTTTAGGGACAGGGCGCACCTTC. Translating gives CASSLGTGRTF.

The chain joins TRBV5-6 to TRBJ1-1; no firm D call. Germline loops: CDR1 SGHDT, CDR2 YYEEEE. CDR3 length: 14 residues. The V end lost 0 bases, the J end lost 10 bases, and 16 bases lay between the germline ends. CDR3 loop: CASSLGPMFTGAFF. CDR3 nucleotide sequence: TGTGCCAGCAGCTTGGGACCGATGTTCACGGGAGCTTTCTTT.

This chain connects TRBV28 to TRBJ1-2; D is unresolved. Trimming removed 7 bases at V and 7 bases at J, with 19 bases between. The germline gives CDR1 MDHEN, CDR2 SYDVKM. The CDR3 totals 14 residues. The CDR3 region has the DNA TGTGCCAGCATCCAATCGTTCCCGGGTGGTGGCTACACCTTC. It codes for CASIQSFPGGGYTF.

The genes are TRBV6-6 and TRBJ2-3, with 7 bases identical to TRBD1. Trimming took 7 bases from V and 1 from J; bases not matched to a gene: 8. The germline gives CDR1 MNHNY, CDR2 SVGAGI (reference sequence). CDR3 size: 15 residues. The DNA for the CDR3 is TGTGCCAGCAAGATCCTCCAGGGGGGCACAGATACGCAGTATTTT. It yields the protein CASKILQGGTDTQYF.

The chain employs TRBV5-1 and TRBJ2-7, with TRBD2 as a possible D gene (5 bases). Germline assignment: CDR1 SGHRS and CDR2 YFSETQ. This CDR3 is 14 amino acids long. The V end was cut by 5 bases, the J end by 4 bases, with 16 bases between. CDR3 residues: CASSFTNRGYEQYF. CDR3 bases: TGCGCCAGCAGTTTTACTAACCGGGGTTACGAGCAGTACTTC.

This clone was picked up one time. The CDR3 coding sequence is TGTGCCAGAGATAGATCGACAGGGGCGGTTGAAGCTTTCTTT. Translated: CARDRSTGAVEAFF. The genes are TRBV2 and TRBJ1-1; 8 bases agree with TRBD1. Trimming removed 9 bases from V and 7 bases from J; junction bases left unmatched: 13. The CDR3 runs 14 residues. The germline CDR1 and CDR2 sequences are SNHLY and FYNNEI.

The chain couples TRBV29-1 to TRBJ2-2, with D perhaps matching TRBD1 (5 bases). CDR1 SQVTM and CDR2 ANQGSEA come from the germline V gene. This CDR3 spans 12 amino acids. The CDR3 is CSGHKGTGELFF. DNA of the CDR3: TGCAGTGGACACAAGGGCACCGGGGAGCTGTTTTTT.

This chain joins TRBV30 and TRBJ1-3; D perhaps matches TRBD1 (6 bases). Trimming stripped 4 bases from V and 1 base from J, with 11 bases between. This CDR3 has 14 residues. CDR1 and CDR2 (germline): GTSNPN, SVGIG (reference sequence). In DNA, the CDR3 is TGTGCCTGGAATTGGGGGCCTTCTGGAAACACCATATATTTT. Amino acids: CAWNWGPSGNTIYF.

The CDR3 sequence: CASSFLAEGNQPQHF. The CDR3 nucleotides are TGTGCCAGCAGTTTTCTGGCGGAGGGCAATCAGCCCCAGCATTTT. The chain carries TRBV28 and TRBJ1-5, with D hard to call. Germline V gene sequence: CDR1 MDHEN, CDR2 SYDVKM. The V end lost 3 bases, the J end lost 2 bases, and 11 bases lay between the germline ends. CDR3 length: 15 amino acids.